Listed here are 17 T cell receptor beta chains from one sample, sequenced in a study of T cells in Graves' hyperthyroidism and ophthalmopathy. The source material, RNA transcripts, was used to amplify TCR beta CDR3 regions. TCR CDR3 regions were first amplified by RT-PCR with HTBI primers. TCRdb fed the multiplex PCR reads into MiXCR, producing one record per CDR3 protein. The sample yields some 530,000 distinct CDR3 sequences, around a fifth seen once. The sequencing sample was made of blood. All receptors derive from a woman aged 70 to 79 with Graves' ophthalmopathy.

This clonotype came up many times. The chain recombines TRBV5-1 with TRBJ1-2; D remains ambiguous. Trimming took off 0 bases at V and 5 bases at J, with 17 bases between the two ends. The germline gives CDR1 SGHRS, CDR2 YFSETQ. The CDR3 contains 16 residues. The DNA for the CDR3 is TGCGCCAGCAGCTTGGACGCGGGATCCCTACATTATGGCTACACCTTC. Translated, it gives CASSLDAGSLHYGYTF.

The gene calls are TRBV3-1 and TRBJ2-3; no clear D. V lost 2 bases and J lost 9, with 9 bases in between. CDR3 length: 12 amino acids. Germline V CDR1 and CDR2: LGHDT, YNNKEL (reference sequence). CDR3 region: CASSQNEDTQYF. In DNA form, the CDR3 reads TGTGCCAGCAGCCAAAATGAGGACACGCAGTATTTT.

This clonotype was counted many times. This chain links TRBV28 with TRBJ2-1; D may be TRBD1 (5 bases). This CDR3 has 16 residues. Germline values: CDR1 MDHEN, CDR2 SYDVKM. The ends were cut back, 7 bases at V and 8 bases at J, with 24 bases in the middle. The CDR3 DNA follows: TGTGCCAGCACCACTCCAGGGTTTTCGCGGCTGGATGAGCAGTTCTTC. Protein product: CASTTPGFSRLDEQFF.

This clonotype was observed a few times. The chain has TRBV6-2 or TRBV6-3 and TRBJ2-2; D remains ambiguous. Looked up from germline, CDR1 is MNHEY and CDR2 is SVGEGT. V lost 7 bases to trimming and J lost 7 bases, with 7 bases between them. The CDR3 loop spans 11 amino acids. Here the CDR3 reads CASIKIGELFF. As DNA, the CDR3 is TGTGCCAGCATAAAGATCGGGGAGCTGTTTTTT.

The V call is TRBV6-1, the J call TRBJ1-2; D unresolved. Trimming took off 6 bases at V and 3 bases at J, with 14 bases between the two ends. There are 14 residues in the CDR3. Germline CDR1 reads MNHNS; CDR2 reads SASEGT. The CDR3 is CASRPSTAYYGYTF. CDR3 in DNA: TGTGCCAGCAGACCCTCAACAGCGTACTATGGCTACACCTTC.

This clonotype was picked up a small number of times. This sequence joins TRBV11-1 and TRBJ2-2; D might be TRBD1 (5 bases). Per germline, CDR1 SGHAT and CDR2 FQDESV (reference sequence). This CDR3 has 15 amino acids. Trimming took 4 bases from V and 6 from J, leaving 15 bases between them. The CDR3 DNA reads as TGTGCCAGCAGCTCCTTAGGGGTTCGGGCCGGGGAGCTGTTTTTT. It specifies CASSSLGVRAGELFF.

The chain has TRBV7-2 and TRBJ1-6; D is unclear. Germline V gene sequence: CDR1 SGHTA, CDR2 FQGNSA. The CDR3 sequence is 15 residues long. V was trimmed by 1 base and J by 10 bases, leaving 14 bases between them. In DNA, the CDR3 is TGTGCCAGCAGCTTAGGGAAAGGGTGGGGATCACCCCTCCACTTT. Translated: CASSLGKGWGSPLHF.

The chain links TRBV6-1 to TRBJ2-5; D is undetermined. CDR1 and CDR2 (germline): MNHNS, SASEGT. The CDR3 totals 14 residues. Trimming took off 5 bases at V and 5 bases at J, with 15 bases between the two ends. CDR3 loop: CASSHTATSETQYF. CDR3 DNA: TGTGCCAGCAGTCACACTGCTACCTCCGAGACCCAGTACTTC.

V usage is TRBV19 and J usage is TRBJ2-2; either TRBD1 or TRBD2 may supply D (5 bases each). This CDR3 region has 15 residues. CDR1 is LNHDA and CDR2 is SQIVND in the germline V gene (reference sequence). V was trimmed by 9 bases and J by 2 bases, leaving 16 bases between them. The CDR3 loop is CASTSGTLNTGELFF. For the CDR3, the DNA is TGTGCCAGCACCTCCGGGACGCTAAACACCGGGGAGCTGTTTTTT.

This clonotype was found a few times. The CDR3 is CSATPGQGNYEQYF. The CDR3 region has the DNA TGCAGTGCGACTCCGGGACAGGGAAACTACGAGCAGTACTTC. The rearrangement joins TRBV20-1 to TRBJ2-7, with 9 positions matching TRBD1. There are 14 residues in the CDR3. The germline V gene has CDR1 DFQATT and CDR2 SNEGSKA (reference sequence). Trimming at V came to 6 bases and at J to 3 bases, leaving 9 bases not matched to a gene.

This clonotype has a handful of counts. J is TRBJ2-1 and V is TRBV7-9; 8 bases are shared with TRBD2. The CDR3 sequence is 15 residues long. Germline CDR1 SEHNR, CDR2 FQNEAQ (reference sequence). V dropped 1 base and J dropped 3; count of bases not matched to a gene: 2. CDR3 protein: CASSLVSGGYNEQFF. The CDR3 nucleotides are TGTGCCAGCAGCTTAGTGAGCGGGGGCTACAATGAGCAGTTCTTC.

This clonotype was seen a single time. This chain joins TRBV11-2 and TRBJ2-7; D ambiguous. CDR1 and CDR2 from the germline V gene are SGHAT and FQNNGV. The V end lost 1 base, the J end lost 11 bases, and 12 bases lay between the germline ends. The CDR3 covers 12 residues. CDR3 sequence (DNA): TGTGCCAGCAGCTTAGGTCCGGTGAAGAAGTACTTC. Its protein product is CASSLGPVKKYF.

V and J are TRBV12-3 or TRBV12-4 and TRBJ2-7; 10 bases map to TRBD1. This CDR3 contains 16 residues. The V and J ends lost 3 bases and 6 bases, in that order; junction bases with no gene match: 11. CDR3 protein: CASSLGGQGGSGEQYF. The CDR3 region has the DNA TGTGCCAGCAGTTTGGGAGGACAGGGGGGTTCGGGCGAGCAGTACTTC.

This clonotype was seen only once. The rearrangement links TRBV7-9 to TRBJ2-5, with TRBD2 matching over 8 bases. Germline assignment: CDR1 SEHNR and CDR2 FQNEAQ (reference sequence). The J segment lost 2 bases and the V segment lost 3 bases, leaving 14 bases of the junction unmatched. The CDR3 runs to 18 residues. The CDR3 protein is CASSFSPGLVAPQETQYF. The CDR3 coding sequence is TGTGCCAGCAGCTTTTCTCCGGGACTAGTTGCTCCACAAGAGACCCAGTACTTC.

This clonotype was recorded a few times. V gene TRBV5-1 combines with J gene TRBJ2-3; 7 bases line up with TRBD2. The CDR3 contains 15 residues. Germline CDR1 SGHRS, CDR2 YFSETQ. The ends lost 3 bases at V and 4 bases at J; junction bases unmatched: 8. The CDR3 region is CASSWREGRADTQYF. For the CDR3, the DNA is TGCGCCAGCAGCTGGAGGGAGGGCCGAGCAGATACGCAGTATTTT.

This clonotype was observed a few times. V usage is TRBV9 and J usage is TRBJ2-1; D tentatively fits TRBD1 or TRBD2 (6 bases each). Germline assignment: CDR1 SGDLS and CDR2 YYNGEE. Trimming left V 7 bases short and J 12 bases short, with 29 bases between. The CDR3 totals 16 residues. CDR3 loop: CASGLSSQGGVSWQFF. The CDR3 DNA reads as TGTGCCAGCGGTCTAAGTTCACAGGGAGGAGTGTCATGGCAGTTCTTC.

At least ten counts were recorded for this clonotype. The chain couples TRBV12-3 or TRBV12-4 to TRBJ2-5; 15 nucleotides agree with TRBD2. The CDR3 consists of 18 residues. V lost 5 bases to trimming and J lost 5 bases; unmatched junction nucleotides: 12. The CDR3 region has the DNA TGTGCCAGCAGTCCTCGGACTAGCGGGAGGGCTTGGTTGGAGACCCAGTACTTC. Translation: CASSPRTSGRAWLETQYF.